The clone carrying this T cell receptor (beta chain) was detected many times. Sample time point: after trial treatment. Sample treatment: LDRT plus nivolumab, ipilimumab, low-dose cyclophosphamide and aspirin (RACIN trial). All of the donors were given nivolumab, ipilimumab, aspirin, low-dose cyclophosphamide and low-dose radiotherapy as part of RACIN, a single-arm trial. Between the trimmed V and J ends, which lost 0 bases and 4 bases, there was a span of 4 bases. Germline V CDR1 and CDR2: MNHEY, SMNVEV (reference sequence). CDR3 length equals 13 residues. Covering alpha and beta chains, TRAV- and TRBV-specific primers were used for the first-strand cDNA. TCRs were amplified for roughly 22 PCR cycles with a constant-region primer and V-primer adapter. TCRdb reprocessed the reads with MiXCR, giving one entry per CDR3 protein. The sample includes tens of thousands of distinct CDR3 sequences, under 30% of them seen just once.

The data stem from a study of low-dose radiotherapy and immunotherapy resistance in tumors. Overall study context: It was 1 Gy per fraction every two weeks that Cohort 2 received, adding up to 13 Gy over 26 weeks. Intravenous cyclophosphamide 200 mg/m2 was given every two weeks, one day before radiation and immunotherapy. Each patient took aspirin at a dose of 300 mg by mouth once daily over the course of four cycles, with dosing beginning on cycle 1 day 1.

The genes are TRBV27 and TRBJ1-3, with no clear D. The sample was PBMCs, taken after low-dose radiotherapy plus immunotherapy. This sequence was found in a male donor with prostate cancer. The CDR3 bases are TGTGCCAGCAGTTTATCGTGGGGAAACACCATATATTTT. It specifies CASSLSWGNTIYF.